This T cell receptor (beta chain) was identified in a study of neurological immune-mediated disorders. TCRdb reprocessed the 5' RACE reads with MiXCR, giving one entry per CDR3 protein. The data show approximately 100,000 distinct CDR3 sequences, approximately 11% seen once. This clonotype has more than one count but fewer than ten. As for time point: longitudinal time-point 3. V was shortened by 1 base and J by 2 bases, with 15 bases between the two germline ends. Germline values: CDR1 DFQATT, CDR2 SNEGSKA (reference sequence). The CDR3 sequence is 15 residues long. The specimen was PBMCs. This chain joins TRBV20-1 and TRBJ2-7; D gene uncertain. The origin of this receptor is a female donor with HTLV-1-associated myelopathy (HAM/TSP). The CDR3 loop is CSARAPGPGAYEQYF. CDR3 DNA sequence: TGCAGTGCTAGAGCCCCGGGCCCGGGCGCCTACGAGCAGTACTTC.